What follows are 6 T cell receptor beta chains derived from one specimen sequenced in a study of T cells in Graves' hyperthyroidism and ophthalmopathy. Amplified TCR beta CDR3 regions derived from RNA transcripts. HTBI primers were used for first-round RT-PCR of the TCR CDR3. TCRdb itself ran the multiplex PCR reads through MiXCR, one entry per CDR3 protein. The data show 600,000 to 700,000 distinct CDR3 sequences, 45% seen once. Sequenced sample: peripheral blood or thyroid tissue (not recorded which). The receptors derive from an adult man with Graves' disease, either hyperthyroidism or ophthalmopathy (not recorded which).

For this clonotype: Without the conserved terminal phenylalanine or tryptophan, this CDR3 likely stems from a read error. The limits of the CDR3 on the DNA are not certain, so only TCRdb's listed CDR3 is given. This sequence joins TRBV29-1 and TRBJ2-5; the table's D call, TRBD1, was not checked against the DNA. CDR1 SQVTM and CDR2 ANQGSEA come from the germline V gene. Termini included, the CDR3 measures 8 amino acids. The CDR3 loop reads CSVEEGDR.

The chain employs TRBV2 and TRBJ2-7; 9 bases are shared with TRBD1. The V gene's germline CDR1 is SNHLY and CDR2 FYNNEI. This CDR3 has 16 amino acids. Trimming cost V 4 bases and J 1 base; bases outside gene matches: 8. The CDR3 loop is CASSVGGTGYSYEQYF. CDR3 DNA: TGTGCCAGCAGTGTTGGCGGGACAGGGTATTCCTACGAGCAGTACTTC.

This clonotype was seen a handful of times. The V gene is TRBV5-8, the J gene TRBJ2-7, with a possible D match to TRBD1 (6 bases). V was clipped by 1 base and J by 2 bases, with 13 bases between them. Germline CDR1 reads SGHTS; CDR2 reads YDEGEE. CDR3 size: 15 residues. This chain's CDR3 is CASSLLEGHTYEQYF. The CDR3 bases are TGTGCCAGCAGCTTGCTTGAGGGACATACCTACGAGCAGTACTTC.

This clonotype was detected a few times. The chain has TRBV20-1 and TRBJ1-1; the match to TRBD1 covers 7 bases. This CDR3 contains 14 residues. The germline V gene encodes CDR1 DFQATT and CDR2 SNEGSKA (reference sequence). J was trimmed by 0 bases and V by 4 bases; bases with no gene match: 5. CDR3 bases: TGCAGTGCTAACAGGGGAGGGCTGAACACTGAAGCTTTCTTT. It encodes CSANRGGLNTEAFF.

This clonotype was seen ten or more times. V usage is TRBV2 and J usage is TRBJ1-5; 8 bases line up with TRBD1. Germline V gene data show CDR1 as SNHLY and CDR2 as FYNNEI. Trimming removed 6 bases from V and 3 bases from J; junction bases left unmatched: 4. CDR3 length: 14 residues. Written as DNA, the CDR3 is TGTGCCAGCAGGAGGGACAGGCACAATCAGCCCCAGCATTTT. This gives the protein CASRRDRHNQPQHF.

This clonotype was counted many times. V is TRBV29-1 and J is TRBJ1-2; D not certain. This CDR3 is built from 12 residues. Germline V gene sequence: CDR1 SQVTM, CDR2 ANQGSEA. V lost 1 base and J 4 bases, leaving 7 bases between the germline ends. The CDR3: CSVEGQIYGYTF. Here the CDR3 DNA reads TGCAGCGTTGAAGGACAAATCTATGGCTACACCTTC. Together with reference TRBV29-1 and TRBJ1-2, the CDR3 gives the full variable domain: SAVISQKPSRDICQRGTSLTIQCQVDSQVTMMFWYRQQPGQSLTLIATANQGSEATYESGFVIDKFPISRPNLTFSTLTVSNMSPEDSSIYLCSVEGQIYGYTFGSGTRLTVV.